The 21 T cell receptor beta chains listed next were all sequenced from one sample in a study of early T cells in non-severe SARS-CoV-2 infection. A single record per CDR3 protein comes from TCRdb applying MiXCR to the 5' RACE reads. The sample holds fewer than 80,000 distinct CDR3 sequences, more than 10% seen once. Specimen: whole blood. These receptors were taken from an adult who was a healthcare worker with PCR-confirmed SARS-CoV-2 infection or an uninfected control (not recorded which).

This clonotype was seen repeatedly, ten times or more. V and J are TRBV18 and TRBJ1-1; the D is unclear. This CDR3 region has 13 residues. Germline CDR1 KGHSH, CDR2 LQKENI. Trimming shortened V by 3 bases and J by 1 base, and 6 bases separated the two germline ends. CDR3 sequence: CASSPQSNTEAFF. The CDR3 bases are TGTGCCAGCTCACCTCAGTCGAACACTGAAGCTTTCTTT.

This clonotype has only a few counts. The chain has TRBV24-1 and TRBJ2-2; a possible D gene is TRBD1 (5 bases). The CDR3 spans 14 residues. Per germline, CDR1 KGHDR and CDR2 SFDVKD. V shed 6 bases and J shed 3 bases, with 10 bases lying between them. CDR3 nucleotide sequence: TGTGCCACCAGTCCCCCAGGGCACACCGGGGAGCTGTTTTTT. This sequence encodes CATSPPGHTGELFF.

The rearrangement links TRBV21-1 to TRBJ2-1. TRBV21-1 is a known pseudogene. CDR3 length: 14 residues. Here the CDR3 DNA reads TGTGCCAGCAGCTACTCACACGGGTACAATGAGCAGTTCTTC. This gives the protein CASSYSHGYNEQFF.

This chain joins TRBV6-1 and TRBJ2-5, with a tentative D call TRBD2 (6 bases). CDR1 MNHNS and CDR2 SASEGT come from the germline V gene. The CDR3 has 14 residues. V was clipped by 5 bases and J by 4 bases, with 14 bases between them. The CDR3 protein is CASSPRTILETQYF. The CDR3 DNA follows: TGTGCCAGCAGTCCTCGGACTATCCTAGAGACCCAGTACTTC.

This clonotype was counted a few times. The chain couples TRBV6-6 to TRBJ1-1; D not certain. The germline CDR1 and CDR2 sequences are MNHNY and SVGAGI (reference sequence). The CDR3 consists of 16 residues. V was clipped by 8 bases and J by 3 bases, with 22 bases between them. The CDR3 DNA reads as TGTGCCAGCGGCGCTTCCGCCGGGATACGGGACACTGAAGCTTTCTTT. Protein: CASGASAGIRDTEAFF.

J is TRBJ2-1 and V is TRBV20-1, with TRBD1 as a possible D gene (6 bases). The CDR3 covers 14 residues. The V end was cut by 1 base, the J end by 4 bases, with 11 bases between. Germline V gene sequence: CDR1 DFQATT, CDR2 SNEGSKA (reference sequence). This CDR3 is CSARVSQGYNEQFF. CDR3 sequence (DNA): TGCAGTGCTAGAGTATCACAGGGTTACAATGAGCAGTTCTTC.

This clonotype occurred many times. The chain has TRBV24-1 and TRBJ2-3; D unclear. Trimming took off 2 bases at V and 2 bases at J, with 7 bases between the two ends. The CDR3 is 14 amino acids. The germline V gene encodes CDR1 KGHDR and CDR2 SFDVKD. This CDR3 is CATSDSASTDTQYF. Written as DNA, the CDR3 is TGTGCCACCAGTGATTCTGCCTCCACAGATACGCAGTATTTT.

This clonotype was found once. The chain joins TRBV29-1 to TRBJ2-7, with 7 bases lining up with TRBD2. Germline-derived CDR1 and CDR2 are SQVTM and ANQGSEA. Germline trimming cut 8 bases from V and 1 base from J; bases unmatched to any gene: 5. The CDR3 totals 12 residues. As DNA, the CDR3 is TGCAGCTTCCTAGCGGATTCCTACGAGCAGTACTTC. This encodes CSFLADSYEQYF.

This clonotype was detected ten times or more. This chain uses TRBV20-1 with TRBJ2-5, with D possibly TRBD2 on 6 matching bases. Trimming left V 5 bases short and J 0 bases short, with 10 bases between. The germline V gene encodes CDR1 DFQATT and CDR2 SNEGSKA (reference sequence). This CDR3 region has 13 residues. The CDR3 spells CSAPGLHQETQYF. The CDR3 nucleotides are TGCAGTGCTCCGGGACTCCACCAAGAGACCCAGTACTTC.

This clonotype was seen many times. The V gene is TRBV2, the J gene TRBJ1-1; 10 bases match TRBD1. This CDR3 comprises 16 residues. V lost 5 bases and J lost 1; bases outside the gene matches: 7. Looked up from germline, CDR1 is SNHLY and CDR2 is FYNNEI. The CDR3 spells CASSSRDRGRNTEAFF. CDR3 DNA: TGTGCCAGCAGTAGCCGGGACAGGGGACGGAACACTGAAGCTTTCTTT.

This clonotype was found a few times. V gene TRBV3-1 combines with J gene TRBJ2-7, with 7 bases identical to TRBD2. In germline, CDR1 is LGHDT, CDR2 YNNKEL (reference sequence). V shed 2 bases and J 4 bases; nucleotides not matched to a gene: 11. This CDR3 contains 16 residues. The CDR3 region is CASSQRRSAGAYEQYF. CDR3 bases: TGTGCCAGCAGCCAAAGACGATCGGCGGGAGCTTACGAGCAGTACTTC.

The table lists this clonotype with many counts. The V and J genes are TRBV7-2 and TRBJ2-1; a possible D gene is TRBD2 (5 bases). The V gene lost 4 bases and the J gene lost 4 bases, with 17 bases spanning the gap. Looked up from germline, CDR1 is SGHTA and CDR2 is FQGNSA. The CDR3 loop spans 16 amino acids. CDR3 loop: CASSSALNTRYNEQFF. The CDR3 nucleotides read TGTGCCAGCAGCTCCGCCCTTAACACTAGGTACAATGAGCAGTTCTTC.

This clonotype was detected many times. This rearrangement joins TRBV7-3 to TRBJ2-1; a weak D match, TRBD1 (5 bases). CDR3 length: 13 amino acids. Germline values: CDR1 SGHTA, CDR2 FQGTGA. The ends were cut back, 5 bases at V and 9 bases at J, with 14 bases in the middle. The CDR3 region is CASSPGREGEQFF. DNA for the CDR3: TGTGCCAGCAGCCCCGGCAGGGAAGGTGAGCAGTTCTTC.

This clonotype was counted only a few times. The genes are TRBV20-1 and TRBJ2-2; D ambiguous. Germline CDR1 and CDR2: DFQATT and SNEGSKA (reference sequence). The V end was cut by 3 bases, the J end by 6 bases, with 8 bases between. CDR3 size: 12 residues. The CDR3 bases are TGCAGTGCTAGGACTCCGCCCGGGGAGCTGTTTTTT. Protein product: CSARTPPGELFF.

Only a few counts were recorded for this clonotype. The chain uses TRBV20-1 and TRBJ2-7, with TRBD1 matching over 7 bases. The V gene end was trimmed by 7 bases and the J gene end by 3 bases; junction bases not matched to a gene: 9. This CDR3 has 13 amino acids. The germline gives CDR1 DFQATT, CDR2 SNEGSKA (reference sequence). The CDR3 is CSVTEGQIYEQYF. As DNA, the CDR3 is TGCAGTGTCACTGAGGGACAGATCTACGAGCAGTACTTC.

V is TRBV5-1 and J is TRBJ2-7; tentatively, D is TRBD2 (6 bases). V was cut by 3 bases and J by 12 bases, with 22 bases left in between. The CDR3 covers 14 residues. Germline assignment: CDR1 SGHRS and CDR2 YFSETQ. The CDR3: CASSSYPRDLELYF. CDR3 bases: TGCGCCAGCAGCTCTTACCCCCGGGACTTAGAACTGTACTTC.

This clonotype has at least ten counts. The chain carries TRBV18 and TRBJ1-2, with D unresolved. The CDR3 contains 12 residues. V was shortened by 1 base and J by 5 bases, with 5 bases between the two germline ends. Germline CDR1 reads KGHSH; CDR2 reads LQKENI. CDR3 coding DNA: TGTGCCAGCTCACCACGGGGTTATGGCTACACCTTC. Translating gives CASSPRGYGYTF.

This clonotype was seen repeatedly, ten times or more. The J gene is TRBJ1-1, the V gene TRBV5-1; 7 nucleotides line up with TRBD1. The CDR3 has 15 amino acids. Germline lookup yields CDR1 SGHRS and CDR2 YFSETQ. The ends lost 0 bases at V and 3 bases at J; junction bases unmatched: 5. The DNA for the CDR3 is TGCGCCAGCAGCTTGGAAGGGGGCTCGTACACTGAAGCTTTCTTT. Protein product: CASSLEGGSYTEAFF.

This clonotype was picked up a small number of times. This chain links TRBV29-1 with TRBJ1-3, with D unresolved. V lost 3 bases to trimming and J lost 4 bases, with 7 bases between them. The length of the CDR3 is 12 residues. Germline V CDR1 and CDR2: SQVTM, ANQGSEA. The CDR3 reads CSVEVQGNTIYF. The CDR3, as DNA: TGCAGCGTTGAGGTTCAGGGAAACACCATATATTTT.

This clonotype was recorded many times. The chain combines TRBV11-2 with TRBJ1-5; tentatively, D is TRBD1 (6 bases). Germline V gives CDR1 SGHAT, CDR2 FQNNGV. V shed 3 bases and J shed 4 bases, with 13 bases lying between them. The CDR3 spans 15 residues. CDR3 sequence reads: CASSLGGALNQPQHF. The CDR3 DNA reads as TGTGCCAGCAGCTTGGGGGGCGCCCTAAATCAGCCCCAGCATTTT.

This clonotype has just a few counts. This sequence joins TRBV25-1 and TRBJ2-3, with 9 bases lining up with TRBD1. CDR3 length: 16 residues. From germline, CDR1 is MGHDK and CDR2 SYGVNS. Germline trimming cut 6 bases from V and 5 bases from J; bases unmatched to any gene: 12. The CDR3: CASSVSQGALLDTQYF. DNA of the CDR3: TGTGCCAGCAGCGTATCACAGGGGGCGCTTCTAGATACGCAGTATTTT.